This T cell receptor (beta chain) appears in the sequencing data of a study of OX40 agonist ivuxolimab in advanced cancers. For the study at large: People in dose escalation had one of these cancers: hepatocellular carcinoma, melanoma, renal cell or head and neck cancer. Of mixed ages from about 23 to 90 and averaging about 65 years, the group was almost 85% male. Approximately 41% of patients had received prior checkpoint inhibitor therapy.

About this clone itself: Its cognate antigen is unknown.

Using immunoSEQ multiplex PCR, the repertoire was profiled, and TCRdb retains in-frame clones only, with some absent. The sample records 55,000 to 65,000 clones, 75% to 90% being singletons. V lost 2 bases to trimming and J lost 4 bases, with 13 bases between them. Germline CDR1 is SGHKS and CDR2 is YYEKEE (reference sequence). The CDR3 has 15 amino acids. Findings and limits, study-wide: Doses of 0.1 to 3.0 mg/kg were accompanied by clonal expansion of CD4+ and CD8+ blood T cells by week 6.

Sequencing used CD4+ or CD8+ T cells sorted from blood, obtained in a trial of the OX40 agonist ivuxolimab. This rearrangement joins TRBV5-5 to TRBJ1-3, with TRBD1 as a possible D gene (6 bases). This clonotype was sampled from an adult with an advanced solid tumor such as melanoma, head and neck, liver or kidney cancer. CDR3 sequence (DNA): TGTGCCAGCAGCTTAATAACAGGGAAAGGAAACACCATATATTTT. This gives the protein CASSLITGKGNTIYF.